This record concerns one T cell receptor (beta chain) sequence. The antigen remains undetermined. Other DNA sequences in the same sample also yield this CDR3. This entry is derived from a study of shared clonotypes between healthy human individuals. Study-wide background: Every donor yielded three CD4 naive, three CD4 memory, two CD8 naive and one CD8 memory plate.

Study observations and caveats: Sequencing depth was predicted to influence how clonotypes are shared among donors.

Healthy adults negative for HIV, lacking recent acute infections or vaccinations, served as donors. The study drew all its donors from Caucasian adults living in Nashville, Tennessee. Only in-frame clones appear in the TCRdb table, and some are missing; sequencing was by immunoSEQ multiplex PCR. Here the sample spans 1,500,000 or so clones, 98% being singletons. Germline CDR1 and CDR2: SGHNT and YYREEE (reference sequence). This CDR3 region has 14 residues. The germline V and J ends were trimmed by 7 bases and 2 bases, with 15 bases remaining between them. The specimen was naive CD4+ T cells sorted from blood. Specified subset: CD45RA+ positively selected. This TCR was recovered from a man aged 30-40 years in good health. The chain has TRBV5-4 and TRBJ2-5; D tentatively reads TRBD1 or TRBD2 (5 bases each). CDR3 protein: CASSLGRVQETQYF. CDR3 DNA: TGTGCCAGCTCCCTGGGACGTGTGCAAGAGACCCAGTACTTC.